This T cell receptor (beta chain) was found in a study of T cell responses to AZD1222 COVID-19 vaccine. TCRdb's copy holds only in-frame clones and misses some; the assay was immunoSEQ multiplex PCR. The table lists about 130,000 clones, roughly 87% of them singletons, with about 4.4% in the top ten. General study results and limits: A reported finding is that nearly half of spike-specific TCRs target unmutated variant regions.

CDR1 and CDR2 from the germline V gene are SEHNR and FQNEAQ (reference sequence). Trimming pared 6 bases from V and 0 bases from J, leaving 14 bases between. The CDR3 spans 15 residues. Remarks on this clone: The antigen remains unidentified.

The chain has TRBV7-9 and TRBJ1-1; D gene uncertain. The sequencing here drew on peripheral blood, taken on day 0 of MenACWY control vaccination. This TCR was sampled from an adult in good health. Here the CDR3 reads CASSPEGGLNTEAFF. The CDR3 nucleotides are TGTGCCAGCAGTCCGGAGGGAGGGCTGAACACTGAAGCTTTCTTT. The whole variable domain, filled in from reference TRBV7-9 and TRBJ1-1, reads DTGVSQNPRHKITKRGQNVTFRCDPISEHNRLYWYRQTLGQGPEFLTYFQNEAQLEKSRLLSDRFSAERPKGSFSTLEIQRTEQGDSAMYLCASSPEGGLNTEAFFGQGTRLTVV.